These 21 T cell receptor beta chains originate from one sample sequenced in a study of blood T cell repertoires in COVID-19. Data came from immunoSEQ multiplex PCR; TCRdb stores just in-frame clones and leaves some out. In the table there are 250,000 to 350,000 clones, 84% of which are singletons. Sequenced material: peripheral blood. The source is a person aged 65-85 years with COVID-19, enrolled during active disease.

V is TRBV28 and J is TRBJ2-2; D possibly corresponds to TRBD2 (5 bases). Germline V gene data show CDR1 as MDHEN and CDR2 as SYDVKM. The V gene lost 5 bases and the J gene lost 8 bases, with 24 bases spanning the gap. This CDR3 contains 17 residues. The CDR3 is CASSPPGVGLTPGELFF. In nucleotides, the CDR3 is TGTGCCAGCAGTCCCCCCGGGGTAGGGCTGACACCGGGGGAGCTGTTTTTT.

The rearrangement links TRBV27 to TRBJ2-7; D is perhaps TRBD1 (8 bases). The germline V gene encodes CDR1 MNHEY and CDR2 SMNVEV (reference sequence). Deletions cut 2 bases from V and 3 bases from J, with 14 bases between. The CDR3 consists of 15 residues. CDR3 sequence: CASSLKQGGVYEQYF. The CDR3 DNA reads TGTGCCAGCAGTTTAAAACAGGGGGGGGTCTACGAGCAGTACTTC.

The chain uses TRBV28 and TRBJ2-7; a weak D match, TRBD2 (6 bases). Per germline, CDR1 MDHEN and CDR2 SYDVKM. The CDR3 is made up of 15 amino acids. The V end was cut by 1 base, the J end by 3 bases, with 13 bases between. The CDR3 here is CASSLFRGGSYEQYF. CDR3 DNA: TGTGCCAGCAGTTTATTTCGGGGAGGTAGCTACGAGCAGTACTTC.

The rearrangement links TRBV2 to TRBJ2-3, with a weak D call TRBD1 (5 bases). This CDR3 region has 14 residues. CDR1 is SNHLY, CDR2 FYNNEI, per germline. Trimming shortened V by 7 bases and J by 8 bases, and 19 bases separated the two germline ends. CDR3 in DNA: TGTGCCAGCACCTCGGACATCCCCTTGGGTACGCAGTATTTT. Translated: CASTSDIPLGTQYF.

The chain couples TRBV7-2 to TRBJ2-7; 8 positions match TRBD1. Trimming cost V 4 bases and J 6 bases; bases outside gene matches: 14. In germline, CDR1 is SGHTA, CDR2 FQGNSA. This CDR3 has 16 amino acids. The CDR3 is CASSSSFGQGLVEQYF. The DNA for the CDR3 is TGTGCCAGCAGCTCAAGCTTTGGACAGGGTCTCGTCGAGCAGTACTTC.

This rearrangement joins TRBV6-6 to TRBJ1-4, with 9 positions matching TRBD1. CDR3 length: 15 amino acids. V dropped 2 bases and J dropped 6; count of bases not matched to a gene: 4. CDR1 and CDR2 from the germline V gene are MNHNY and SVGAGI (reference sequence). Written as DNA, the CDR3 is TGTGCCAGCAGTTACGGGGACAGGGCCTATGAAAAACTGTTTTTT. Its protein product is CASSYGDRAYEKLFF.

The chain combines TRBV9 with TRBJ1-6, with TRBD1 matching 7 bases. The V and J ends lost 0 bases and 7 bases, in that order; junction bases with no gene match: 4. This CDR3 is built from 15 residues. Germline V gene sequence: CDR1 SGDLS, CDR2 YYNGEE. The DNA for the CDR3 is TGTGCCAGCAGCGTAGACTGGACAGGAAATTCACCCCTCCACTTT. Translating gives CASSVDWTGNSPLHF.

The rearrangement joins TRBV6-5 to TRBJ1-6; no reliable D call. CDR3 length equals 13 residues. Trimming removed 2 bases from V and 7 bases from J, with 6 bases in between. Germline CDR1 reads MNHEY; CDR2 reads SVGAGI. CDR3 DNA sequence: TGTGCCAGCAGTTACGAGATAAATTCACCCCTCCACTTT. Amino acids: CASSYEINSPLHF.

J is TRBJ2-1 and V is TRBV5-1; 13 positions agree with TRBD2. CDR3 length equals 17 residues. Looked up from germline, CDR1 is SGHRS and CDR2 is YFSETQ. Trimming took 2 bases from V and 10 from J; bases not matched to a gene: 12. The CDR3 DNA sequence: TGCGCCAGCAGCTTAAGATCAAGACTAGCGGGGGGTAACGAGCAGTTCTTC. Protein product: CASSLRSRLAGGNEQFF.

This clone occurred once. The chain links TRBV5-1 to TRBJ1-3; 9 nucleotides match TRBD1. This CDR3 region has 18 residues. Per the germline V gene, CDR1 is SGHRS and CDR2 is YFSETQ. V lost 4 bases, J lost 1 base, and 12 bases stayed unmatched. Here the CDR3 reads CASSTTGGSFLSGNTIYF. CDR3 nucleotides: TGCGCCAGCAGCACCACAGGGGGCTCCTTCCTTTCTGGAAACACCATATATTTT.

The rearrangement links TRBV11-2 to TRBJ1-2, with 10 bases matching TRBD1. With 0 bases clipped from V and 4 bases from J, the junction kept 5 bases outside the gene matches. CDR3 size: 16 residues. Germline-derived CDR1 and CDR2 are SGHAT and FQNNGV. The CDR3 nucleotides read TGTGCCAGCAGCTTAGATCGTTGGACAGGGGGCTATGGCTACACCTTC. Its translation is CASSLDRWTGGYGYTF.

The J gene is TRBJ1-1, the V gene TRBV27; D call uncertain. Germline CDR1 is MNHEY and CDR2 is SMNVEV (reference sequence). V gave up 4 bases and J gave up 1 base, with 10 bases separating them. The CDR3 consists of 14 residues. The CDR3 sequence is CASSSLLGNTEAFF. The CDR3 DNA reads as TGTGCCAGCAGTTCCCTACTCGGGAACACTGAAGCTTTCTTT.

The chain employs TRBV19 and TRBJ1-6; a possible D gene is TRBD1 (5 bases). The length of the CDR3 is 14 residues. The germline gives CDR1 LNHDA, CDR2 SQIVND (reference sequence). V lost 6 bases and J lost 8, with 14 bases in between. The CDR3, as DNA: TGTGCCAGTAGGCCGGGACTGAGGGATTCACCCCTCCACTTT. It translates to CASRPGLRDSPLHF.

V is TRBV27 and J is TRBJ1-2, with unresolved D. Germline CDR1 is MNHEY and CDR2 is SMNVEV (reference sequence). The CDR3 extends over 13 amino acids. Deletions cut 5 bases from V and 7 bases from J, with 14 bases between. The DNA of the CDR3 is TGTGCCAGCAGTGGGAGACCGAAGGGTGGCTACACCTTC. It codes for CASSGRPKGGYTF.

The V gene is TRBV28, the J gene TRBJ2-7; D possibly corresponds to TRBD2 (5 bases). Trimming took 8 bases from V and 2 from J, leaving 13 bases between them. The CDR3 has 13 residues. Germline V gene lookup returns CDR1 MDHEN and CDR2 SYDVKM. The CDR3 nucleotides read TGTGCCAGCGAGATGCGGGCACCCTACGAGCAGTACTTC. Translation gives CASEMRAPYEQYF.

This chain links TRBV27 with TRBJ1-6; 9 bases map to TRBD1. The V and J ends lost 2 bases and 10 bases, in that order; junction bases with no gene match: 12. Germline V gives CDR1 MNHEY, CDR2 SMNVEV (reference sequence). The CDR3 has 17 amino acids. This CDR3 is CASSLGGQGVVGSPLHF. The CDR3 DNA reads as TGTGCCAGCAGTTTAGGGGGACAGGGTGTTGTAGGCTCACCCCTCCACTTT.

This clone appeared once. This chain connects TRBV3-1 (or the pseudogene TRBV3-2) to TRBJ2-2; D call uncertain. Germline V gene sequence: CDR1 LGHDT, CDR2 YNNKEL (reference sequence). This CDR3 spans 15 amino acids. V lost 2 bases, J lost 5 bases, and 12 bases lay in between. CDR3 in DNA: TGTGCCAGCAGCCAATTTTTATCGGGTACCGGGGAGCTGTTTTTT. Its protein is CASSQFLSGTGELFF.

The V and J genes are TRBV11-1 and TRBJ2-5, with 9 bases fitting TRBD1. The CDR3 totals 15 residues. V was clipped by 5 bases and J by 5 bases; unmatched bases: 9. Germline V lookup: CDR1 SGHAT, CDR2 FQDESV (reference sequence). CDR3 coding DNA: TGTGCCAGCAGCAGTCCCGGGACAGGGTTGGAGACCCAGTACTTC. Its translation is CASSSPGTGLETQYF.

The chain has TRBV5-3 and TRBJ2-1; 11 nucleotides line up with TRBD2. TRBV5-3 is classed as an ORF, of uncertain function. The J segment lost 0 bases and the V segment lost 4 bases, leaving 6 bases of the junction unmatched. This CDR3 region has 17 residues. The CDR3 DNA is TGTGCCAGAAGCACTACTAGCGGGAGTACCTCCTACAATGAGCAGTTCTTC. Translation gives CARSTTSGSTSYNEQFF.

CDR3 nucleotides: TGTGCCAGCAGTCCGGAGACAGGGGGAAACTCCTACGAGCAGTACTTC. As protein: CASSPETGGNSYEQYF. J is TRBJ2-7 and V is TRBV27; 9 bases align to TRBD1. The V and J ends lost 5 bases and 0 bases, in that order; junction bases with no gene match: 8. This CDR3 is built from 16 residues. The germline V gene encodes CDR1 MNHEY and CDR2 SMNVEV (reference sequence).

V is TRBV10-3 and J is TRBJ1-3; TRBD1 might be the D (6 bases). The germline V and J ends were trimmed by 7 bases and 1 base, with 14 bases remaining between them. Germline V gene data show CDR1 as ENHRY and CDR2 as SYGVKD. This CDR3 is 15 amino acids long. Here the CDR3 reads CAITNREGSGNTIYF. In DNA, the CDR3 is TGTGCCATCACTAACAGGGAGGGATCTGGAAACACCATATATTTT.